The present T cell receptor beta chain was sequenced within a study of CD8+CD57+ T cells in acquired aplastic anemia (dated by TCRdb to the late 2010s). Regarding the research as a whole: On average, sorted CD4+ and CD8+ cells yielded 3.2 ug of extracted DNA, with a range of roughly 0.17 to 30 ug. CD8+CD57+ expansion was defined as frequency above the mean frequency observed in healthy subjects. The research as a whole found: CD8+ Simpson's diversity did not differ significantly between patients and healthy controls (P=0.060). Around 28 CD8+ CDR3 sequences were found to be shared between patients and controls, but these sequences appeared to be highly expressed in patients and within the immunodominant clones of the patients.

Genomic DNA served as template for TCR beta VDJ combination and CDR3 sequence profiling. An Illumina HiSeq 2000 was the platform used for TCR repertoire sequencing. The original methods were these. TRBV/TRBJ rearrangement plots, CDR3 size and DJ length profiles, and Simpson's diversity index were used to evaluate the repertoires. The most abundant DNA sequence in the deep sequencing data was defined as the immunodominant clone. CDR3 amino acid sequences were checked for sharing between subjects and were compared against published repertoires and the VDJdb database. TCRdb reprocessed the public reads (quality trimming at Q25 with fastp, clone calling with MiXCR) and kept in-frame beta chains. Identical CDR3 proteins give one entry, which carries the most common genes and DNA. These V and J calls rely on TCRdb rather than the paper's analysis. The sample profile shows a few hundred thousand distinct CDR3 sequences; 82% of them were found once. In total, the top ten clones hold approximately 42% of the sample.

The germline V gene sets CDR1 to SGHTA and CDR2 to FQGNSA. The CDR3 has 14 amino acids, counting the end cysteine and phenylalanine. Just CDR3 DNA is preserved here, 42 bases in frame from base 1. Flow cytometry had shown CD8+CD57+ cell expansion in the patients selected for sequencing. Severe acquired aplastic anemia was diagnosed in all patients according to International Study of Aplastic Anemia and Agranulocytosis and Camitta criteria. No patient had received any therapy when blood was sampled. In this study, sorted CD4+ and CD8+ T cells from the blood of healthy subjects and of severe aplastic anemia patients had their TCR repertoires deep-sequenced. Patients were enrolled under clinicaltrials.gov protocols 00001620, 01623167, 00001397, 00071045, 00081523 and 00961064 in the USA. Ficoll-Paque density gradient centrifugation was used to isolate peripheral blood mononuclear cells. CD4+ and CD8+ T cells were sorted by FACS or magnetic beads before DNA extraction.

Concerning this clonotype itself: Its antigen is currently not known. At one boundary the junction diverges from the germline segment, which might be a read error.

Sequenced input: sorted CD4+, CD8+, or CD8+CD57+ T cells (not recorded which) from PBMCs. The chain is made from TRBV7-2 and TRBJ2-3; the D segment cannot be called with confidence. This TCR was recovered from a human donor with aplastic anemia. The base sequence is TGTGCCAGCAGCTTAGGAGGAAGCACAGATACGGAGTATTTT. Its product reads: CASSLGGSTDTEYF.